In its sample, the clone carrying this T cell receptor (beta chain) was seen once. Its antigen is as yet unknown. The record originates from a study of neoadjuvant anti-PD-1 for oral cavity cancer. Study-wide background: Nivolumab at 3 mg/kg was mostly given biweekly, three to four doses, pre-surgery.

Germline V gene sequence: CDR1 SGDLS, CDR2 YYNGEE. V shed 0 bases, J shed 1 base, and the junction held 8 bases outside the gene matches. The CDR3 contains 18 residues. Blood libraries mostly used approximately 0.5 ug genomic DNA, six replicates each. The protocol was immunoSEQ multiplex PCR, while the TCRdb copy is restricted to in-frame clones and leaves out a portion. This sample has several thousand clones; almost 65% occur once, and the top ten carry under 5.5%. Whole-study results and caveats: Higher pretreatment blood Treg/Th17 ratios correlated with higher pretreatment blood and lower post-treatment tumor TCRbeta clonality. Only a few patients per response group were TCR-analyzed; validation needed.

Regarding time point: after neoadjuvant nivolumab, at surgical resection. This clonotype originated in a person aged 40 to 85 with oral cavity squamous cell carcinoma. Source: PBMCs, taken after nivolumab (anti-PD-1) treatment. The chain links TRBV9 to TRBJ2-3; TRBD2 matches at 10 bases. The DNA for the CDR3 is TGTGCCAGCAGCGTAGGTCCTAGCGGGAGAGGAGGCACAGATACGCAGTATTTT. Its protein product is CASSVGPSGRGGTDTQYF.